Presented here are 5 T cell receptor beta chains from one specimen sequenced in a study of T-cell reconstitution after alpha-beta-depleted transplantation in children. Molecular barcoding with unique molecular identifiers was used for the TCRbeta library. TCRdb called the PCR reads again in MiXCR, with one record for every CDR3 protein. This table holds nearly 350,000 distinct CDR3 sequences, 15% to 20% found once. The sequences come from PBMCs, mostly from graft donor cells, collected 360 days after TCRalphabeta/CD19-depleted stem cell transplant. The source is a male patient between 2 and 15 years old who had a stem cell transplant for acute lymphoblastic leukemia, so the T cells may come from the graft donor.

The chain employs TRBV7-8 and TRBJ2-1; D is perhaps TRBD1 (5 bases). From germline, CDR1 is SGHVS and CDR2 FQNEAQ. Trimming left V 3 bases short and J 8 bases short, with 11 bases between. The CDR3 covers 13 residues. CDR3: CASSFPRAYEQFF. CDR3 bases: TGTGCCAGCAGCTTTCCCAGGGCCTATGAGCAGTTCTTC.

This clonotype was detected only a few times. J is TRBJ1-1 and V is TRBV6-6; no clear D. The CDR3 loop spans 13 amino acids. V lost 8 bases to trimming and J lost 2 bases, with 12 bases between them. CDR1 MNHNY and CDR2 SVGAGI come from the germline V gene (reference sequence). The CDR3 reads CASGESRNTEAFF. The CDR3 DNA sequence: TGTGCCAGCGGGGAGTCCCGAAACACTGAAGCTTTCTTT.

This clonotype has a count of ten or more. The rearrangement uses TRBV12-3 or TRBV12-4 and TRBJ2-1, with 7 bases fitting TRBD2. The CDR3 is made up of 15 amino acids. With V trimmed by 3 bases and J by 4 bases, 6 bases remained unmatched. CDR3 residues: CASSFSAGLYNEQFF. The CDR3 DNA is TGTGCCAGCAGTTTCTCCGCGGGACTATACAATGAGCAGTTCTTC.

This clonotype has only a few counts. CDR3 region: CASSQDGVREQYF. The CDR3 DNA reads as TGTGCCAGCAGCCAAGACGGGGTGCGCGAGCAGTACTTC. This chain uses TRBV3-1 with TRBJ2-7, with D possibly TRBD2 on 5 matching bases. The CDR3 extends over 13 amino acids. The germline V gene encodes CDR1 LGHDT and CDR2 YNNKEL (reference sequence). The V and J ends lost 0 bases and 6 bases respectively, with 9 bases between them.

V and J are TRBV6-2 or TRBV6-3 and TRBJ2-1, with 8 bases lining up with TRBD2. The CDR3 is 16 amino acids. The J segment lost 4 bases and the V segment lost 2 bases, leaving 7 bases of the junction unmatched. Germline assignment: CDR1 MNHEY and CDR2 SVGEGT. The CDR3 sequence is CASSYLTSGRYNEQFF. CDR3 sequence (DNA): TGTGCCAGCAGTTACCTAACTAGCGGCAGGTACAATGAGCAGTTCTTC.